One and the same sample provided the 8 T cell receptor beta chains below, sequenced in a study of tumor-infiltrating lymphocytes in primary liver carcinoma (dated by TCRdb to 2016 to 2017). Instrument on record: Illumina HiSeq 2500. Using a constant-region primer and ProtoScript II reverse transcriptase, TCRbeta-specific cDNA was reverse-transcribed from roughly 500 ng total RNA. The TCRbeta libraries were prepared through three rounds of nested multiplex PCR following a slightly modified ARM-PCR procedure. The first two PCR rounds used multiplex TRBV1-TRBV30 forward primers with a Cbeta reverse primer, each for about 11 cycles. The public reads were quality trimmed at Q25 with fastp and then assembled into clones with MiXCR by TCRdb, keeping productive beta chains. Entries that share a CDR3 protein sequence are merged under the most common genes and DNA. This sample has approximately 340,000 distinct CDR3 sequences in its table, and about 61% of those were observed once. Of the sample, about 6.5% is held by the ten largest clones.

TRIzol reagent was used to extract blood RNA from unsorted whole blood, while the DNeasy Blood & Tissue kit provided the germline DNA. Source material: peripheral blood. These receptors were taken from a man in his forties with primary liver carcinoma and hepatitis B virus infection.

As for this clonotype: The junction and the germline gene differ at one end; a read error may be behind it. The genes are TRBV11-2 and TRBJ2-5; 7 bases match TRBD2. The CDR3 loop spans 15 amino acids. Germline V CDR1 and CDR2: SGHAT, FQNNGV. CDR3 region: CVSSSTGTIAEAQYF. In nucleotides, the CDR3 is TGTGTCAGCAGCTCGACCGGGACTATCGCCGAGGCCCAGTACTTC.

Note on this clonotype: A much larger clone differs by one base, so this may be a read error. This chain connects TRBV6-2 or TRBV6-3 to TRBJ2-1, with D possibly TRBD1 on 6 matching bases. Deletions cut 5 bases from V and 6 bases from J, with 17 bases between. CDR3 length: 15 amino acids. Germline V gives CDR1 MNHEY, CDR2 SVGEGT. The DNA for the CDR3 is TGTGCCAGCAGTCCCAGGAGACAGGATTCCAATGAGCAGTTCTTC. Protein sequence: CASSPRRQDSNEQFF.

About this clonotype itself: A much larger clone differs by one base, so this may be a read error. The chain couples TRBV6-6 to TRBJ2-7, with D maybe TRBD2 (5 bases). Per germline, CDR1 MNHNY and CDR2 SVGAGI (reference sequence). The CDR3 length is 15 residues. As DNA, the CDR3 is TGTGCCAGCAGTTACTCTAGGGAGCGTCCATACGAGCTGTACTTC. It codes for CASSYSRERPYELYF.

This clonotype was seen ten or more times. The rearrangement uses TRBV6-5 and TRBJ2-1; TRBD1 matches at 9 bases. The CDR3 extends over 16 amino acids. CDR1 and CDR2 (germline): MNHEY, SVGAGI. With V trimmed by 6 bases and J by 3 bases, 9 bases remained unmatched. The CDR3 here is CASRGQGPSGYNEQFF. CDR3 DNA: TGTGCCAGCAGGGGACAGGGACCCTCTGGCTACAATGAGCAGTTCTTC.

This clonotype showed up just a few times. The DNA for the CDR3 is TGCGCCAGCAGCCAAGATAGCGGGAGGCAGTACAATGAGCAGTTCTTC. Its translation is CASSQDSGRQYNEQFF. The J gene is TRBJ2-1, the V gene TRBV4-1; TRBD2 aligns across 10 bases. The CDR3 spans 16 residues. Germline trimming cut 0 bases from V and 4 bases from J; bases unmatched to any gene: 3. Germline V CDR1 and CDR2: MGHRA, YSYEKL.

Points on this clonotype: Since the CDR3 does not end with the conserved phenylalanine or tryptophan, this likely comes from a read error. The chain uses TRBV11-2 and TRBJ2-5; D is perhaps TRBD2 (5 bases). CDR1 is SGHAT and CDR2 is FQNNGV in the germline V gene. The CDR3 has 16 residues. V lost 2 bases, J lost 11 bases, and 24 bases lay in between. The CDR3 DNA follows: TGTGCCAGCAGCTTAAATTCTCGGGGTGTAACGGCGAGACAGTACTTA. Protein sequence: CASSLNSRGVTARQYL.

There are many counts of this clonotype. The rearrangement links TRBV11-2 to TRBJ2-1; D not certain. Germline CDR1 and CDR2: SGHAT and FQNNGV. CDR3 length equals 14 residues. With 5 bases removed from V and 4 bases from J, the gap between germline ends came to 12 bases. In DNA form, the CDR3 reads TGTGCCAGCAGCGGCCTGACTGGTTACAATGAGCAGTTCTTC. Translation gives CASSGLTGYNEQFF.

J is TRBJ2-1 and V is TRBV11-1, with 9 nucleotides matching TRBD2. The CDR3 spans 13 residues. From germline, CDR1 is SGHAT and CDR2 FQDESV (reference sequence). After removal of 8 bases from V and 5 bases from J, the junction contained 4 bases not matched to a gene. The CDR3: CASASGNHNEQFF. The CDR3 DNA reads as TGTGCCAGCGCTAGCGGGAATCACAATGAGCAGTTCTTC.